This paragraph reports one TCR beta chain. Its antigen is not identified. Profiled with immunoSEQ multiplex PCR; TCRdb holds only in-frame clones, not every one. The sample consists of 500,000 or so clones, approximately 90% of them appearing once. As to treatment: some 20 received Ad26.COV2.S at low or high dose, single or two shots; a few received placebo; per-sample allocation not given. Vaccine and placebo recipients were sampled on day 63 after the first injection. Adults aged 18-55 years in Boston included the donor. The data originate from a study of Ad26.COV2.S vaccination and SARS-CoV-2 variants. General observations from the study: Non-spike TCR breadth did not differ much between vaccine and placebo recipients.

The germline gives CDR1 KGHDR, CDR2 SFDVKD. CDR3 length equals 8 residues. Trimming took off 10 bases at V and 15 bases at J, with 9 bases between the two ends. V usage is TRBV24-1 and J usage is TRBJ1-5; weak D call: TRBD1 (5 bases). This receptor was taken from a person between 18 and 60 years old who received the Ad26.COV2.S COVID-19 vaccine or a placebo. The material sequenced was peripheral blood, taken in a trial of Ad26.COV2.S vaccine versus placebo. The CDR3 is CATPGGHF. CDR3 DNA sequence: TGTGCCACTCCGGGGGGGCATTTT.